Listed below are T cell receptor beta chains from one sample, sequenced in a study of T cells in Graves' hyperthyroidism and ophthalmopathy. TCRdb analysed the multiplex PCR reads with MiXCR anew, one entry per CDR3 protein. The data contain 600,000 to 650,000 distinct CDR3 sequences, more than 20% of them seen just once; the ten biggest clones take up under 35%. The sample consisted of blood. The receptors come from a man younger than 40 with Graves' ophthalmopathy. Both conserved end residues are part of each CDR3. The D gene is left open where the match is weak. Where a row states a size, it is once, few, many or the class of an expanded clone; other rows omit it.

CDR3aa,CDR3nt,j_gene,d_gene,abundance,v_gene
CSARARLAREQYF,TGCAGTGCTAGAGCCAGACTAGCTCGCGAGCAGTACTTC,TRBJ2-7,TRBD2,many,TRBV20-1
CASSFSMGVGTQYF,TGTGCCAGCAGCTTTTCTATGGGGGTAGGGACCCAGTACTTC,TRBJ2-5,.,.,TRBV7-2
CASSPRTYRDRVVFETQYF,TGTGCCAGCAGCCCCAGAACTTACCGGGACAGGGTGGTTTTCGAGACCCAGTACTTC,TRBJ2-5,TRBD1,few,TRBV7-8
CSAQGQPNQPQHF,TGCAGTGCCCAGGGACAGCCTAATCAGCCCCAGCATTTT,TRBJ1-5,TRBD1,.,TRBV20-1
CATSFPGLAGPYTDTQYF,TGTGCCACCAGCTTCCCGGGACTAGCGGGACCCTACACAGATACGCAGTATTTT,TRBJ2-3,TRBD2,few,TRBV24-1
CASSYLRQGDTQYF,TGTGCCAGCAGTTACCTTCGACAGGGTGATACGCAGTATTTT,TRBJ2-3,TRBD1,many,TRBV6-6
CSARDEGGANVGEEQYF,TGCAGTGCTAGAGATGAAGGGGGAGCCAACGTTGGTGAAGAGCAGTACTTC,TRBJ2-7,.,few,TRBV20-1
CASSLWGTGYEQYF,TGTGCCAGCAGTTTATGGGGGACAGGCTACGAGCAGTACTTC,TRBJ2-7,TRBD1,few,TRBV27
CASSSPRRPARGEQYF,TGTGCCAGCAGTTCCCCTCGCCGACCGGCTAGGGGAGAGCAGTACTTC,TRBJ2-7,.,.,TRBV28
CASSSSGSKTEQFF,TGTGCCAGCAGTTCTAGCGGGAGTAAGACTGAGCAGTTCTTC,TRBJ2-1,TRBD2,.,TRBV12-3/TRBV12-4
CASGRTDYNEQFF,TGTGCCAGCGGTCGCACCGACTACAATGAGCAGTTCTTC,TRBJ2-1,.,.,TRBV11-3
CSARDLRDPSYGYTF,TGCAGTGCTAGAGATCTACGAGATCCCTCATATGGCTACACCTTC,TRBJ1-2,.,many,TRBV20-1
CASSEGPASGEQFF,TGTGCCAGCAGTGAAGGGCCCGCGTCCGGGGAGCAGTTCTTC,TRBJ2-1,.,.,TRBV6-1
CASSEHDRGCSGELFF,TGTGCCAGCAGTGAACATGACAGGGGATGTAGCGGGGAGCTGTTTTTT,TRBJ2-2,TRBD1,.,TRBV27
CSVPGRPNEDYGYTF,TGCAGCGTGCCGGGACGCCCGAACGAGGACTATGGCTACACCTTC,TRBJ1-2,.,.,TRBV29-1
CASSRGTGRLEQYF,TGTGCCAGCAGTAGGGGGACAGGGAGGTTAGAGCAGTACTTC,TRBJ2-7,TRBD1,many,TRBV6-1
CASSQVVGLASDTQYF,TGTGCCAGCAGCCAAGTCGTGGGACTAGCATCAGATACGCAGTATTTT,TRBJ2-3,TRBD2,many,TRBV3-1
CASQQLRLFGGYKLNTEAFF,TGTGCCAGTCAGCAACTTCGTCTCTTTGGGGGCTATAAACTGAACACTGAAGCTTTCTTT,TRBJ1-1,.,.,TRBV6-2/TRBV6-3
CASSEARSGNTIYF,TGTGCCAGCAGTGAAGCGCGCTCTGGAAACACCATATATTTT,TRBJ1-3,.,many,TRBV2
CASSKNSGRIYEQYF,TGTGCCAGCAGTAAAAATAGCGGGAGGATCTACGAGCAGTACTTC,TRBJ2-7,TRBD2,few,TRBV3-1
CSVDAGGAFF,TGCAGCGTTGACGCAGGGGGTGCTTTCTTT,TRBJ1-1,TRBD1,.,TRBV29-1
CASRSDRGSSYEQYF,TGTGCCAGCAGGTCGGACAGGGGAAGCTCCTACGAGCAGTACTTC,TRBJ2-7,TRBD1,few,TRBV7-9
CASSSPGQGNYGYTF,TGCGCCAGCAGCTCGCCGGGACAGGGAAACTATGGCTACACCTTC,TRBJ1-2,TRBD1,few,TRBV5-1
CASSRGLAGDQETQYF,TGTGCCAGCAGCCGGGGACTAGCGGGAGACCAAGAGACCCAGTACTTC,TRBJ2-5,TRBD2,many,TRBV7-8
CASSLDRDLEKLFF,TGTGCCAGCAGCTTGGACAGGGATCTTGAAAAACTGTTTTTT,TRBJ1-4,TRBD1,few,TRBV7-9
CSAIPGEMGRNEKLFF,TGCAGTGCTATTCCGGGGGAAATGGGACGGAATGAAAAACTGTTTTTT,TRBJ1-4,.,few,TRBV20-1
CASSKPGTSNQPQHF,TGTGCCAGCAGTAAACCCGGGACTAGCAATCAGCCCCAGCATTTT,TRBJ1-5,.,many,TRBV12-3/TRBV12-4
CASSVTGANYEQFF,TGTGCCAGCAGTGTGACAGGGGCGAACTATGAGCAGTTCTTC,TRBJ2-1,TRBD1,.,TRBV27
CASSLPVGTKSYTF,TGTGCCAGCAGTTTGCCGGTTGGGACAAAGAGCTACACCTTC,TRBJ1-2,.,few,TRBV28
CASSYSNLAETQYF,TGTGCCAGCAGTTACTCGAATCTTGCGGAGACCCAGTACTTC,TRBJ2-5,.,few,TRBV6-5
CASRSSPLAGVSDTQYF,TGTGCCAGCAGGAGTTCTCCCCTAGCGGGAGTATCGGATACGCAGTATTTT,TRBJ2-3,TRBD2,many,TRBV27
CASSLVQGEGQPQHF,TGTGCCAGCAGTTTGGTACAGGGGGAAGGTCAGCCCCAGCATTTT,TRBJ1-5,TRBD1,many,TRBV28
CASREQVNQPQHF,TGCGCCAGCAGAGAACAGGTTAATCAGCCCCAGCATTTT,TRBJ1-5,.,few,TRBV10-2
CASSYNNPTSTGELFF,TGTGCCAGCAGTTACAACAACCCCACTAGCACCGGGGAGCTGTTTTTT,TRBJ2-2,.,many,TRBV6-5